These T cell receptor beta chains were read from a single sample in a study of shared clonotypes between healthy human individuals. The table came from immunoSEQ multiplex PCR; TCRdb's copy has only in-frame clones and leaves some out. The top ten clones hold 0.13% of a sample with 2 million to 2.5 million clones, 85% to 95% of them seen once. The sample consisted of naive CD4+ T cells sorted from blood. The receptors originated from a man between 18 and 29 years old in good health. Each CDR3 is given with its conserved first and last residue. D genes are given only for firm matches. Some rows have no size entry. The others give once, few or many, or a class for an expanded clone.

TRBJ2-5,TRBV7-9,14,.,.,CASRGEQPQETQYF,TGTGCCAGCAGGGGGGAACAGCCCCAAGAGACCCAGTACTTC
TRBJ1-6,TRBV9,13,few,.,CASSVEPGSPLHF,TGTGCCAGCAGCGTAGAGCCCGGTTCACCCCTCCACTTT
TRBJ2-5,TRBV6-5,13,.,.,CAVVGTDQETQYF,TGTGCCGTCGTAGGAACCGACCAAGAGACCCAGTACTTC
TRBJ2-7,TRBV4-2,18,.,TRBD2,CASSQASLLAGGIYEQYF,TGTGCCAGCAGCCAAGCATCTTTACTAGCGGGGGGGATTTACGAGCAGTACTTC
TRBJ2-7,TRBV5-1,17,.,.,CASSSLPGGSNSYEQYF,TGCGCCAGCAGCTCCCTACCTGGGGGAAGTAACTCCTACGAGCAGTACTTC
TRBJ2-1,TRBV5-1,15,.,TRBD2,CASSEAGGLYNEQFF,TGCGCCAGCAGCGAGGCGGGAGGGTTATACAATGAGCAGTTCTTC
TRBJ1-1,TRBV5-1,12,.,.,CASSLAPGEAFF,TGCGCCAGCAGCTTGGCCCCAGGGGAAGCTTTCTTT
TRBJ1-2,TRBV7-3,12,.,.,CASSRFNGPLTF,TGTGCCAGCAGCCGATTTAACGGGCCCTTAACCTTC
TRBJ2-7,TRBV10-1,13,.,.,CASERDTAYEQYF,TGCGCCAGCGAGCGGGACACAGCCTACGAGCAGTACTTC
TRBJ1-5,TRBV6-5,14,.,TRBD1,CASSGDRGFQPQHF,TGTGCCAGCAGTGGGGACAGGGGGTTTCAGCCCCAGCATTTT
TRBJ1-1,TRBV4-1,14,.,.,CASSQDVMNTEAFF,TGCGCCAGCAGCCAAGATGTAATGAACACTGAAGCTTTCTTT
TRBJ2-7,TRBV27,14,.,.,CASRGAGLTNEQYF,TGTGCCAGCAGGGGCGCGGGACTCACAAACGAGCAGTACTTC
TRBJ2-4,TRBV4-3,13,.,.,CASSRDRLDIQYF,TGCGCCAGCAGCCGAGACAGGTTGGACATTCAGTACTTC
TRBJ1-2,TRBV18,17,.,TRBD1,CASSPRGQGTSVYGYTF,TGTGCCAGCTCACCACGAGGACAGGGAACCTCAGTCTATGGCTACACCTTC
TRBJ2-5,TRBV14,18,.,TRBD1,CASSQATWAGGIQETQYF,TGTGCCAGCAGCCAAGCAACTTGGGCAGGGGGCATCCAAGAGACCCAGTACTTC
TRBJ2-2,TRBV11-2,15,.,TRBD2,CASSLSGLNTGELFF,TGTGCCAGCAGCCTTAGCGGGCTGAACACCGGGGAGCTGTTTTTT
TRBJ2-7,TRBV6-4,17,.,.,CASSYPPSGGRTYEQYF,TGTGCCAGCAGTTACCCCCCAAGCGGAGGCCGCACCTACGAGCAGTACTTC
TRBJ2-1,TRBV28,15,.,TRBD2,CASSFALAGSNEQFF,TGTGCCAGCAGTTTTGCCCTAGCGGGGTCCAATGAGCAGTTCTTC
TRBJ1-3,TRBV6-6,13,.,.,CASRTGGSNTIYF,TGTGCCAGCAGGACAGGAGGAAGCAACACCATATATTTT
TRBJ2-7,TRBV25-1,15,many,TRBD1,CASSELGQGTYEQYF,TGTGCCAGCAGTGAACTCGGACAGGGGACCTACGAGCAGTACTTC